What follows are 11 T cell receptor beta chains derived from one specimen sequenced in a study of blood T cell repertoires in COVID-19. Clones were sequenced by immunoSEQ multiplex PCR, and TCRdb holds only the in-frame ones, with some missing. The repertoire consists of 490,000 or so clones, with about nine tenths occurring once and the leading ten covering under 9.5%. Sequences were obtained from PBMCs or T cells enriched from blood (not recorded which). The receptors come from an older woman who had recovered from COVID-19.

The chain carries TRBV3-1 (or the pseudogene TRBV3-2) and TRBJ1-5; 7 bases match TRBD1. Germline-derived CDR1 and CDR2 are LGHDT and YNNKEL (reference sequence). This CDR3 is 13 amino acids long. The junction had 7 bases not matched to a gene; V was cut back by 5 bases and J by 9 bases. The CDR3 region has the DNA TGTGCCAGCAGCTACTCGACAGGGCTGCCCCAGCATTTT. Encoded protein: CASSYSTGLPQHF.

The chain carries TRBV2 and TRBJ2-5, with 13 bases identical to TRBD2. This CDR3 is built from 14 residues. V gave up 5 bases and J gave up 5 bases; unmatched junction bases: 2. Germline lookup yields CDR1 SNHLY and CDR2 FYNNEI. CDR3 in DNA: TGTGCCAGCAGTCTACTAGCGGGGGGGGAGACCCAGTACTTC. As protein: CASSLLAGGETQYF. Full variable domain (rest looked up from reference TRBV2 and TRBJ2-5): EPEVTQTPSHQVTQMGQEVILRCVPISNHLYFYWYRQILGQKVEFLVSFYNNEISEKSEIFDDQFSVERPDGSNFTLKIRSTKLEDSAMYFCASSLLAGGETQYFGPGTRLLVL.

This clone has just one count. This chain links TRBV5-1 with TRBJ1-2; D possibly corresponds to TRBD1 (6 bases). Germline V gene data show CDR1 as SGHRS and CDR2 as YFSETQ. The CDR3 runs 14 residues. Trimming removed 4 bases at V and 5 bases at J, with 15 bases between. As DNA, the CDR3 is TGCGCCAGCAGCCCTGGGGGGGGGCTTTATGGCTACACCTTC. This sequence encodes CASSPGGGLYGYTF.

The V gene is TRBV9, the J gene TRBJ2-3; D might be TRBD1 (5 bases). CDR3 length: 20 residues. Germline CDR1 is SGDLS and CDR2 is YYNGEE. Trimming shortened V by 3 bases and J by 2 bases, and 28 bases separated the two germline ends. The CDR3 coding sequence is TGTGCCAGCAGCGAGTCCGACAGAGCGCGACGAGTAGGGTCCACAGATACGCAGTATTTT. Encoded protein: CASSESDRARRVGSTDTQYF.

The chain employs TRBV5-1 and TRBJ1-3; tentatively, D is TRBD1 (5 bases). The CDR3 covers 18 residues. The germline gives CDR1 SGHRS, CDR2 YFSETQ. V was clipped by 0 bases and J by 3 bases, with 19 bases between them. This CDR3 reads CASSLDAWGGLNGNTIYF. CDR3 in DNA: TGCGCCAGCAGCTTGGATGCGTGGGGGGGTCTTAATGGAAACACCATATATTTT.

The DNA of the CDR3 is TGTGCCAGCAGCTTGGTTTTCGGTGCGACAGCAAATTGGAAAGAGACCCAGTACTTC. Its translation: CASSLVFGATANWKETQYF. The chain combines TRBV5-4 with TRBJ2-5; maybe TRBD1 (5 bases). Trimming stripped 0 bases from V and 3 bases from J, with 24 bases between. CDR1 and CDR2 from the germline V gene are SGHNT and YYREEE (reference sequence). CDR3 size: 19 residues.

Many counts were recorded for this clone. V usage is TRBV7-8 and J usage is TRBJ2-3, with D possibly TRBD1 on 5 matching bases. V dropped 5 bases and J dropped 3 bases, with 15 bases sitting between them. CDR1 SGHVS and CDR2 FQNEAQ come from the germline V gene. There are 15 residues in the CDR3. Written as DNA, the CDR3 is TGTGCCAGCAGCCCCAGGCCAGGGATAACAGATACGCAGTATTTT. Its protein product is CASSPRPGITDTQYF.

The chain carries TRBV12-3 or TRBV12-4 and TRBJ2-2, with a weak D call TRBD2 (6 bases). Trimming took off 5 bases at V and 8 bases at J, with 6 bases between the two ends. The CDR3 is made up of 11 amino acids. This CDR3 reads CASSGRGELFF. The CDR3, as DNA: TGTGCCAGCAGTGGGAGGGGGGAGCTGTTTTTT.

The genes are TRBV5-1 and TRBJ1-1; possibly TRBD1 for D (6 bases). The CDR3 is 15 residues long. The germline CDR1 and CDR2 sequences are SGHRS and YFSETQ. V lost 4 bases to trimming and J lost 2 bases, with 15 bases between them. CDR3 in DNA: TGCGCCAGCAGCCCTGGACAGTCAATAAACACTGAAGCTTTCTTT. This codes for CASSPGQSINTEAFF.

This chain uses TRBV2 with TRBJ2-2, with 8 bases fitting TRBD1. The CDR3 has 16 residues. The V segment lost 6 bases and the J segment 7 bases; nucleotides outside the gene matches: 13. Germline values: CDR1 SNHLY, CDR2 FYNNEI. The CDR3 DNA is TGTGCCAGCAGCCATGATAGGACAGGGAGAGGCGGGGAGCTGTTTTTT. Translation gives CASSHDRTGRGGELFF.

This chain uses TRBV4-1 with TRBJ2-3, with a tentative D call TRBD1 (6 bases). Trimming stripped 3 bases from V and 2 bases from J, with 18 bases between. CDR3 size: 17 residues. CDR1 is MGHRA and CDR2 is YSYEKL in the germline V gene. DNA for the CDR3: TGCGCCAGCAGCCAGGGTAAACTGACAGGAAACACAGATACGCAGTATTTT. Translated: CASSQGKLTGNTDTQYF.